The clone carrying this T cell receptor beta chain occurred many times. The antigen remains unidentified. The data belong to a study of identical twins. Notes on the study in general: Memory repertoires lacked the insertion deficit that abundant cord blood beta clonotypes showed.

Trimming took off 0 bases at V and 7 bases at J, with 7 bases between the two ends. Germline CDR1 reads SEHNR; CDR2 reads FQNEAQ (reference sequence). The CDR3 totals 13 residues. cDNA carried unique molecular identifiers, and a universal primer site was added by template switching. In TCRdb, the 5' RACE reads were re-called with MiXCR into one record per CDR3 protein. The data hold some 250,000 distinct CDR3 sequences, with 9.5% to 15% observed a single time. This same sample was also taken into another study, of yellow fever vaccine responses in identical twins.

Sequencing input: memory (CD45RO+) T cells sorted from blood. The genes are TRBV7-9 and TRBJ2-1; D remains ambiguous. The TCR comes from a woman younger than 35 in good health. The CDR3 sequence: CASSLAPSNEQFF. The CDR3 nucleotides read TGTGCCAGCAGCTTAGCCCCTTCTAATGAGCAGTTCTTC.